A single sample gave rise to the 22 T cell receptor beta chains below, sequenced in a study of T cells in Graves' hyperthyroidism and ophthalmopathy. Using RNA transcripts as the source, TCR beta CDR3 regions were amplified. Researchers ran a first-round RT-PCR on the TCR CDR3 using the HTBI primer set. TCRdb reprocessed the multiplex PCR reads with MiXCR, giving one entry per CDR3 protein. Of some 560,000 distinct CDR3 sequences in the sample, 12% to 15% were seen once. The sequenced material came from blood. All receptors derive from a woman aged 40 to 55 with Graves' hyperthyroidism.

This clonotype was seen many times. This sequence joins TRBV12-3 or TRBV12-4 and TRBJ1-1; D unclear. The V gene lost 4 bases and the J gene lost 0 bases, with 3 bases spanning the gap. The CDR3 extends over 12 amino acids. CDR3 in DNA: TGTGCCAGCAGTTGGGTGAACACTGAAGCTTTCTTT. It is translated as CASSWVNTEAFF.

The sample holds a few counts of this clonotype. The chain couples TRBV4-1 to TRBJ2-4, with 14 bases aligning to TRBD2. This CDR3 is built from 18 residues. CDR1 is MGHRA, CDR2 YSYEKL, per germline. J was trimmed by 1 base and V by 4 bases; bases with no gene match: 6. Here the CDR3 reads CASSPGLAGGRAKNIQYF. In DNA, the CDR3 is TGCGCCAGCAGCCCAGGACTAGCGGGAGGAAGGGCCAAAAACATTCAGTACTTC.

This clonotype was recorded many times. CDR3 sequence reads: CASSLSGGASYEQYF. Written as DNA, the CDR3 is TGTGCCAGCAGCTTATCAGGGGGCGCCTCCTACGAGCAGTACTTC. The J gene is TRBJ2-7, the V gene TRBV7-9, with TRBD1 matching 8 bases. Losses at the gene ends were 2 bases for V and 0 bases for J; bases not matched to a gene: 3. CDR3 length equals 15 residues. Germline loops: CDR1 SEHNR, CDR2 FQNEAQ (reference sequence). Full variable domain (remainder filled in from reference TRBV7-9 and TRBJ2-7): DTGVSQNPRHKITKRGQNVTFRCDPISEHNRLYWYRQTLGQGPEFLTYFQNEAQLEKSRLLSDRFSAERPKGSFSTLEIQRTEQGDSAMYLCASSLSGGASYEQYFGPGTRLTVT.

This clonotype was picked up a small number of times. This may arise from a read error, as a much more abundant clone is one base away. This chain uses TRBV6-1 with TRBJ1-1; 8 nucleotides align to TRBD1. Germline lookup yields CDR1 MNHNS and CDR2 SASEGT. Trimming cost V 3 bases and J 4 bases; bases outside gene matches: 4. This CDR3 comprises 14 residues. The CDR3 protein is CASSEDREGTEAFF. The CDR3 nucleotides are TGTGCCAGCAGTGAGGACAGGGAGGGCACTGAAGCTTTCTTT.

In its sample, this clonotype was seen a few times. The CDR3 bases are TGTGCCAGCAGTGAACAGGGGAGATCTAGCAATCAGCCCCAGCATTTT. Amino acid sequence: CASSEQGRSSNQPQHF. The chain carries TRBV2 and TRBJ1-5; possible D gene TRBD1, 6 bases. With 2 bases removed from V and 0 bases from J, the gap between germline ends came to 11 bases. Germline V lookup: CDR1 SNHLY, CDR2 FYNNEI. CDR3 length: 16 residues.

There are many counts of this clonotype. The chain uses TRBV28 and TRBJ2-5, with 7 bases matching TRBD2. Germline trimming cut 5 bases from V and 2 bases from J; bases unmatched to any gene: 11. CDR1 is MDHEN, CDR2 SYDVKM, per germline. The CDR3 consists of 16 residues. CDR3 in amino acids: CASSLLGGRQQETQYF. The CDR3 DNA is TGTGCCAGCAGTCTCCTCGGCGGGAGACAGCAAGAGACCCAGTACTTC.

This clonotype was found a few times. This sequence joins TRBV24-1 and TRBJ1-5; a possible D gene is TRBD1 (6 bases). This CDR3 is 15 amino acids long. The ends were cut back, 5 bases at V and 2 bases at J, with 12 bases in the middle. The V gene's germline CDR1 is KGHDR and CDR2 SFDVKD. Here the CDR3 reads CATSAGGQGNQPQHF. The CDR3 coding sequence is TGTGCCACCAGTGCCGGGGGCCAAGGCAATCAGCCCCAGCATTTT.

The V call is TRBV20-1, the J call TRBJ1-2; no definite D call. The CDR3 spans 14 residues. Trimming left V 0 bases short and J 2 bases short, with 10 bases between. Germline-derived CDR1 and CDR2 are DFQATT and SNEGSKA (reference sequence). The CDR3 loop is CSARDMGVNYGYTF. DNA for the CDR3: TGCAGTGCTAGAGATATGGGAGTAAACTATGGCTACACCTTC.

This clonotype was observed at least ten times. V and J are TRBV12-3 or TRBV12-4 and TRBJ2-3; 9 bases line up with TRBD2. V dropped 7 bases and J dropped 0; count of bases not matched to a gene: 17. This CDR3 has 19 amino acids. The CDR3 sequence is CASTSTSGRAISSTDTQYF. CDR3 nucleotides: TGTGCCAGCACCTCGACTAGCGGACGGGCCATATCTAGCACAGATACGCAGTATTTT.

This clonotype was counted many times. V and J are TRBV7-2 and TRBJ2-7; D gene unclear. V was cut by 3 bases and J by 4 bases, with 10 bases left in between. Germline V CDR1 and CDR2: SGHTA, FQGNSA. This CDR3 spans 13 amino acids. Here the CDR3 reads CASSLEFHYEQYF. Here the CDR3 DNA reads TGTGCCAGCAGCTTGGAATTCCATTACGAGCAGTACTTC.

This clonotype was seen ten or more times. This chain links TRBV6-2 or TRBV6-3 with TRBJ2-2, with TRBD2 matching over 11 bases. CDR1 is MNHEY, CDR2 SVGEGT, per germline. This CDR3 comprises 17 residues. V lost 4 bases to trimming and J lost 3 bases; unmatched junction nucleotides: 7. This chain's CDR3 is CASSSTSGSMYTGELFF. The CDR3 coding sequence is TGTGCCAGCAGTTCAACTAGCGGGAGTATGTACACCGGGGAGCTGTTTTTT.

This clonotype has a count of ten or more. The chain is built from TRBV28 and TRBJ2-7; D is ambiguous. CDR1 and CDR2 (germline): MDHEN, SYDVKM. CDR3 length equals 12 residues. V lost 8 bases to trimming and J lost 2 bases, with 10 bases between them. The CDR3 here is CASQRTAYEQYF. The CDR3 coding sequence is TGTGCCAGCCAAAGAACTGCCTACGAGCAGTACTTC. Complete variable domain (other parts from reference TRBV28 and TRBJ2-7): DVKVTQSSRYLVKRTGEKVFLECVQDMDHENMFWYRQDPGLGLRLIYFSYDVKMKEKGDIPEGYSVSREKKERFSLILESASTNQTSMYLCASQRTAYEQYFGPGTRLTVT.

The chain uses TRBV5-1 and TRBJ1-6; D ambiguous. This CDR3 has 14 amino acids. Trimming removed 4 bases at V and 6 bases at J, with 11 bases between. Looked up from germline, CDR1 is SGHRS and CDR2 is YFSETQ. CDR3 loop: CASSRRTANSPLHF. As DNA, the CDR3 is TGCGCCAGCAGCAGAAGGACGGCTAATTCACCCCTCCACTTT.

This clonotype was picked up many times. The chain links TRBV28 to TRBJ1-4; D is unresolved. V dropped 6 bases and J dropped 7 bases, with 9 bases sitting between them. The CDR3 has 12 amino acids. Germline lookup yields CDR1 MDHEN and CDR2 SYDVKM. In DNA, the CDR3 is TGTGCCAGCAGCGCAGTGTTTGAAAAACTGTTTTTT. Its protein product is CASSAVFEKLFF.

At least ten counts were recorded for this clonotype. This chain uses TRBV3-1 with TRBJ2-7, with 8 bases identical to TRBD2. The ends lost 8 bases at V and 5 bases at J; junction bases unmatched: 11. Germline values: CDR1 LGHDT, CDR2 YNNKEL (reference sequence). The CDR3 consists of 14 residues. The CDR3 DNA sequence: TGTGCCAGCTCTCCTCGGGAGGGGACGCACGAGCAGTACTTC. It translates to CASSPREGTHEQYF.

This clonotype was detected many times. The rearrangement joins TRBV5-1 to TRBJ2-7; TRBD1 aligns across 7 bases. The CDR3 covers 16 residues. J was trimmed by 3 bases and V by 1 base; bases with no gene match: 10. Germline V gives CDR1 SGHRS, CDR2 YFSETQ. DNA of the CDR3: TGCGCCAGCAGCTTGCCCGGGACAGAGTACTTCTACGAGCAGTACTTC. Encoded protein: CASSLPGTEYFYEQYF.

This clonotype was seen a handful of times. The chain is built from TRBV5-1 and TRBJ2-2; D not resolved. Germline CDR1 reads SGHRS; CDR2 reads YFSETQ. Trimming left V 2 bases short and J 3 bases short, with 14 bases between. The CDR3 has 16 residues. This CDR3 is CASSFTRPWDTGELFF. CDR3 nucleotide sequence: TGCGCCAGCAGCTTTACCCGGCCCTGGGACACCGGGGAGCTGTTTTTT.

Notes on this clonotype: A clone one base away is much larger, so this may be a read error. This chain connects TRBV30 to TRBJ2-3, with D tentatively TRBD1 (5 bases). Deletions cut 3 bases from V and 1 base from J, with 11 bases between. This CDR3 spans 14 amino acids. Germline loops: CDR1 GTSNPN, CDR2 SVGIG (reference sequence). CDR3 in DNA: TGTGCCTGGAGCGCCGTGACAGGCACAGATACGCAGTATTTT. Its translation: CAWSAVTGTDTQYF.

J is TRBJ1-2 and V is TRBV28; D may be TRBD1 (5 bases). The V end lost 9 bases, the J end lost 6 bases, and 14 bases lay between the germline ends. This CDR3 region has 12 residues. Germline V gene sequence: CDR1 MDHEN, CDR2 SYDVKM. The CDR3 region has the DNA TGTGCCAGTTACACGGGGCCCAATGGCTACACCTTC. Protein product: CASYTGPNGYTF.

The gene calls are TRBV5-4 and TRBJ1-1, with D unclear. The V end lost 4 bases, the J end lost 0 bases, and 13 bases lay between the germline ends. Germline CDR1 reads SGHNT; CDR2 reads YYREEE (reference sequence). The CDR3 length is 15 residues. CDR3 nucleotides: TGTGCCAGCAGCAGCTCACAGACGGTGAACACTGAAGCTTTCTTT. Its translation is CASSSSQTVNTEAFF. The entire variable domain, with the rest obtained from reference TRBV5-4 and TRBJ1-1, is as follows: ETGVTQSPTHLIKTRGQQVTLRCSSQSGHNTVSWYQQALGQGPQFIFQYYREEENGRGNFPPRFSGLQFPNYSSELNVNALELDDSALYLCASSSSQTVNTEAFFGQGTRLTVV.

This clonotype was seen ten or more times. The chain employs TRBV28 and TRBJ1-1; TRBD1 might be the D (6 bases). Between the trimmed V and J ends, which lost 5 bases and 4 bases, there was a span of 20 bases. CDR3 length: 16 residues. Germline CDR1 is MDHEN and CDR2 is SYDVKM. The CDR3 DNA reads as TGTGCCAGCAGTACTCGACAGGTGGCGGTAGGCACTGAAGCTTTCTTT. It codes for CASSTRQVAVGTEAFF.

The gene calls are TRBV18 and TRBJ2-5, with 8 bases aligning to TRBD2. V lost 1 base to trimming and J lost 7 bases; unmatched junction nucleotides: 8. The CDR3 runs to 15 residues. Per germline, CDR1 KGHSH and CDR2 LQKENI. As DNA, the CDR3 is TGTGCCAGCTCACCACGGGCGGGAGGAAAAGGGACCCAGTACTTC. Residues: CASSPRAGGKGTQYF.